The 26 T cell receptor beta chains presented below share a single source sample, sequenced in a study of blood T cell repertoires in COVID-19. Using immunoSEQ multiplex PCR, the repertoire was profiled, and TCRdb retains in-frame clones only, with some absent. The sample lists over 120,000 clones, around 80% occurring once. Sequencing was done on a sample of peripheral blood. These receptors were obtained from a woman of 80 years or more with active or convalescent COVID-19.

In its sample, this clone was seen a few times. The V call is TRBV27, the J call TRBJ2-6; D possibly corresponds to TRBD2 (6 bases). V dropped 6 bases and J dropped 3 bases, with 30 bases sitting between them. Germline CDR1 reads MNHEY; CDR2 reads SMNVEV (reference sequence). The CDR3 extends over 21 amino acids. CDR3 coding DNA: TGTGCCAGCAGACGATCGGGACTTCTATCCCAATATGAAGTTGGGGCCAACGTCCTGACTTTC. As protein: CASRRSGLLSQYEVGANVLTF.

The chain couples TRBV10-3 to TRBJ1-3; D perhaps matches TRBD1 (6 bases). Per the germline V gene, CDR1 is ENHRY and CDR2 is SYGVKD. This CDR3 is 17 amino acids long. V dropped 6 bases and J dropped 1 base, with 19 bases sitting between them. The CDR3 reads CAIRAGQTIISGNTIYF. The DNA for the CDR3 is TGTGCCATCAGGGCAGGACAGACCATTATATCTGGAAACACCATATATTTT.

The V call is TRBV11-2, the J call TRBJ2-7; tentatively, D is TRBD1 (5 bases). V lost 2 bases, J lost 3 bases, and 20 bases lay in between. Germline lookup yields CDR1 SGHAT and CDR2 FQNNGV. The CDR3 consists of 17 residues. The CDR3 protein is CASSLYFTTDNYYEQYF. In DNA, the CDR3 is TGTGCCAGCAGCTTATATTTCACGACAGATAATTACTACGAGCAGTACTTC.

The gene calls are TRBV5-1 and TRBJ2-2; 9 positions match TRBD2. The CDR3 is made up of 16 amino acids. Germline V lookup: CDR1 SGHRS, CDR2 YFSETQ. J was trimmed by 0 bases and V by 4 bases; bases with no gene match: 4. The CDR3 DNA is TGCGCCAGCAGCGCCGTAGCGGGGGCGAACACCGGGGAGCTGTTTTTT. This gives the protein CASSAVAGANTGELFF.

The chain carries TRBV2 and TRBJ1-5; 9 nucleotides match TRBD1. V was pared by 9 bases and J by 6 bases, with 3 bases of the junction left unmatched. CDR3 length equals 12 residues. Germline V gene lookup returns CDR1 SNHLY and CDR2 FYNNEI. This CDR3 is CASNRGLQPQHF. The CDR3 DNA is TGTGCCAGTAACAGGGGGCTTCAGCCCCAGCATTTT.

J is TRBJ2-1 and V is TRBV3-1 (or the pseudogene TRBV3-2); 13 bases are shared with TRBD2. The germline V gene has CDR1 LGHDT and CDR2 YNNKEL (reference sequence). Trimming took 0 bases from V and 6 from J; bases not matched to a gene: 2. The CDR3 covers 16 residues. CDR3 sequence: CASSQDTSGGANEQFF. The CDR3 coding sequence is TGTGCCAGCAGCCAAGACACTAGCGGGGGGGCCAATGAGCAGTTCTTC.

The rearrangement joins TRBV5-8 to TRBJ2-7, with TRBD1 as a possible D gene (6 bases). The CDR3 has 14 residues. Germline-derived CDR1 and CDR2 are SGHTS and YDEGEE. The V gene lost 4 bases and the J gene lost 0 bases, with 11 bases spanning the gap. The CDR3 region is CASSRQDLSYEQYF. In DNA, the CDR3 is TGTGCCAGCAGCAGACAGGACCTCTCCTACGAGCAGTACTTC.

The chain couples TRBV2 to TRBJ2-2, with TRBD2 identical over 9 bases. The CDR3 totals 16 residues. Germline V CDR1 and CDR2: SNHLY, FYNNEI. The trim removed 3 bases at V and 1 base at J, leaving 3 bases unmatched. DNA of the CDR3: TGTGCCAGCAGTGATCTACTAGCGGGGAACACCGGGGAGCTGTTTTTT. It encodes CASSDLLAGNTGELFF.

The chain joins TRBV6-2 or TRBV6-3 to TRBJ2-7, with TRBD1 matching over 7 bases. This CDR3 has 15 residues. The V segment lost 1 base and the J segment 6 bases; nucleotides outside the gene matches: 9. Germline-derived CDR1 and CDR2 are MNHEY and SVGEGT. The CDR3 loop is CASSYFSRGQGEQYF. The CDR3 DNA sequence: TGTGCCAGCAGTTACTTCTCGAGGGGGCAGGGCGAGCAGTACTTC.

The chain recombines TRBV30 with TRBJ1-6; D is ambiguous. Trimming shortened V by 0 bases and J by 8 bases, and 14 bases separated the two germline ends. CDR3 length: 15 amino acids. From germline, CDR1 is GTSNPN and CDR2 SVGIG (reference sequence). The CDR3 DNA reads TGTGCCTGGAGTGTACCCGTCCCCTACGATTCACCCCTCCACTTT. Its protein is CAWSVPVPYDSPLHF.

This rearrangement joins TRBV18 to TRBJ2-5, with D possibly being TRBD2 (7 bases). Trimming removed 0 bases at V and 1 base at J, with 15 bases between. Germline values: CDR1 KGHSH, CDR2 LQKENI. The CDR3 runs 17 residues. CDR3 nucleotides: TGTGCCAGCTCACCACCGGGGGCGGGGGCCCTCCAAGAGACCCAGTACTTC. Its protein product is CASSPPGAGALQETQYF.

A few counts support this clone. The chain uses TRBV28 and TRBJ1-2; 7 bases fit TRBD1. Per germline, CDR1 MDHEN and CDR2 SYDVKM. CDR3 length: 13 amino acids. Germline trimming cut 5 bases from V and 5 bases from J; bases unmatched to any gene: 5. The CDR3 DNA sequence: TGTGCCAGCAGTCCGACAGGGAGGTATGGCTACACCTTC. Its protein is CASSPTGRYGYTF.

The table lists this clone with a few counts. V is TRBV19 and J is TRBJ2-1; 9 bases line up with TRBD2. Germline loops: CDR1 LNHDA, CDR2 SQIVND (reference sequence). The CDR3 runs 15 residues. J lost 9 bases, V lost 4 bases, and 10 bases had no gene match. In DNA, the CDR3 is TGTGCCAGTAGTAAGGGAGCGGGGGGTAAGGTTGAGCAGTTCTTC. This sequence encodes CASSKGAGGKVEQFF.

The chain recombines TRBV4-2 with TRBJ2-7; TRBD2 aligns across 11 bases. Germline lookup yields CDR1 LGHNA and CDR2 YNFKEQ. V lost 1 base to trimming and J lost 2 bases; unmatched junction nucleotides: 10. The CDR3 consists of 18 residues. DNA of the CDR3: TGTGCCAGCAGCCAAGCTTGGCTAGCGGGGGGAAACACCTACGAGCAGTACTTC. It specifies CASSQAWLAGGNTYEQYF.

The J gene is TRBJ2-5, the V gene TRBV7-8, with 11 bases matching TRBD2. The germline V gene has CDR1 SGHVS and CDR2 FQNEAQ. With V trimmed by 1 base and J by 3 bases, 10 bases remained unmatched. The CDR3 has 18 residues. CDR3 protein: CASSLGLASGGRKETQYF. The CDR3 nucleotides read TGTGCCAGCAGCTTAGGATTGGCTAGCGGGGGGCGCAAAGAGACCCAGTACTTC.

The J gene is TRBJ2-1, the V gene TRBV9; 8 positions match TRBD2. This CDR3 has 16 residues. J gave up 7 bases and V 4 bases, and 13 bases lay outside the gene matches. The V gene's germline CDR1 is SGDLS and CDR2 YYNGEE. The CDR3 bases are TGTGCCAGCAGCCCCGGTGTTGGCGGGGGGTTAAATGAGCAGTTCTTC. This translates into CASSPGVGGGLNEQFF.

V and J are TRBV9 and TRBJ2-2; 14 positions agree with TRBD2. Germline-derived CDR1 and CDR2 are SGDLS and YYNGEE. This CDR3 has 17 amino acids. Trimming removed 3 bases from V and 4 bases from J; junction bases left unmatched: 5. The CDR3 is CASSGTSGGIRTGELFF. In nucleotides, the CDR3 is TGTGCCAGCAGCGGGACTAGCGGGGGGATTCGCACCGGGGAGCTGTTTTTT.

V usage is TRBV19 and J usage is TRBJ1-5, with D perhaps TRBD1 (5 bases). Between the trimmed V and J ends, which lost 3 bases and 3 bases, there was a span of 12 bases. The CDR3 contains 15 residues. Germline values: CDR1 LNHDA, CDR2 SQIVND (reference sequence). CDR3 region: CASSISTTVNQPQHF. CDR3 in DNA: TGTGCCAGTAGTATCAGTACGACAGTCAATCAGCCCCAGCATTTT.

The V call is TRBV2, the J call TRBJ1-2; 10 nucleotides align to TRBD1. Trimming took 6 bases from V and 7 from J; bases not matched to a gene: 8. Germline assignment: CDR1 SNHLY and CDR2 FYNNEI. This CDR3 is built from 14 residues. CDR3 nucleotides: TGTGCCAGCAGAACACGACAGGGGGCCGCTGGCTACACCTTC. Translating it yields CASRTRQGAAGYTF.

This clone was observed once. The J gene is TRBJ1-2, the V gene TRBV11-2; unclear D gene. The V end lost 2 bases, the J end lost 3 bases, and 16 bases lay between the germline ends. Looked up from germline, CDR1 is SGHAT and CDR2 is FQNNGV. There are 16 residues in the CDR3. CDR3 nucleotide sequence: TGTGCCAGCAGCTTAAACGGAGGGAATTCGGACTATGGCTACACCTTC. Residues: CASSLNGGNSDYGYTF.

A single count supports this clone. The chain joins TRBV9 to TRBJ1-5, with D perhaps matching TRBD1 (6 bases). The CDR3 loop spans 15 amino acids. In germline, CDR1 is SGDLS, CDR2 YYNGEE. V was clipped by 2 bases and J by 4 bases, with 13 bases between them. The CDR3 DNA sequence: TGTGCCAGCAGCGTCGACGGGACATCGAATCAGCCCCAGCATTTT. Amino acids: CASSVDGTSNQPQHF. The complete variable domain, with remaining parts taken from reference TRBV9 and TRBJ1-5, reads DSGVTQTPKHLITATGQRVTLRCSPRSGDLSVYWYQQSLDQGLQFLIQYYNGEERAKGNILERFSAQQFPDLHSELNLSSLELGDSALYFCASSVDGTSNQPQHFGDGTRLSIL.

There are a few counts of this clone. The gene calls are TRBV7-8 and TRBJ2-3; D is uncertain. Germline V lookup: CDR1 SGHVS, CDR2 FQNEAQ. The V gene lost 6 bases and the J gene lost 2 bases, with 6 bases spanning the gap. The CDR3 consists of 12 residues. The CDR3: CASSRYTDTQYF. DNA of the CDR3: TGTGCCAGCAGTCGTTACACAGATACGCAGTATTTT.

The rearrangement joins TRBV5-1 to TRBJ2-1, with TRBD2 matching over 7 bases. CDR3 size: 16 residues. CDR1 and CDR2 (germline): SGHRS, YFSETQ. Losses at the gene ends were 6 bases for V and 6 bases for J; bases not matched to a gene: 15. In nucleotides, the CDR3 is TGCGCCAGCACGTTCGCCTTGGGGGGGGGAACCAATGAGCAGTTCTTC. It is translated as CASTFALGGGTNEQFF.

This chain uses TRBV21-1 with TRBJ1-1. TRBV21-1 is noted as a pseudogene. The CDR3 is 12 amino acids. This CDR3 reads CASTLMNTEAFF. CDR3 bases: TGTGCCAGCACCTTAATGAACACTGAAGCTTTCTTT.

This chain joins TRBV30 and TRBJ2-3; perhaps TRBD1 as D (6 bases). Germline V gene data show CDR1 as GTSNPN and CDR2 as SVGIG (reference sequence). This CDR3 is 13 amino acids long. V lost 3 bases and J 3 bases, leaving 10 bases between the germline ends. The CDR3 DNA follows: TGTGCCTGGAGCCAGGGGTGGACAGATACGCAGTATTTT. As protein: CAWSQGWTDTQYF.

The genes are TRBV2 and TRBJ1-5; TRBD1 matches at 7 bases. Germline CDR1 is SNHLY and CDR2 is FYNNEI. V dropped 6 bases and J dropped 7; count of bases not matched to a gene: 9. The length of the CDR3 is 14 residues. This CDR3 is CASSQDRVDQPQHF. DNA for the CDR3: TGTGCCAGCAGCCAAGACAGGGTAGACCAGCCCCAGCATTTT.